This T cell receptor beta chain emerged from a study of identical twins. Germline V gene lookup returns CDR1 SEHNR and CDR2 FQNEAQ (reference sequence). J gave up 8 bases and V 4 bases, and 4 bases lay outside the gene matches. There are 14 residues in the CDR3. Template switching introduced a universal primer site, and the cDNA bore unique molecular identifiers. TCRdb itself ran the 5' RACE reads through MiXCR, one entry per CDR3 protein. The table includes roughly 280,000 distinct CDR3 sequences, 8% to 9.5% detected once. These sequences were also reported in another study, on yellow fever vaccine responses in identical twins.

This chain uses TRBV7-9 with TRBJ1-4, with 10 bases aligning to TRBD1. Material for sequencing was CD8+ T cells sorted from blood. This TCR was sampled from a woman younger than 30 in good health. For the CDR3, the DNA is TGTGCCAGCAGCTATGACAGGGGGCACGAAAAACTGTTTTTT. It specifies CASSYDRGHEKLFF.